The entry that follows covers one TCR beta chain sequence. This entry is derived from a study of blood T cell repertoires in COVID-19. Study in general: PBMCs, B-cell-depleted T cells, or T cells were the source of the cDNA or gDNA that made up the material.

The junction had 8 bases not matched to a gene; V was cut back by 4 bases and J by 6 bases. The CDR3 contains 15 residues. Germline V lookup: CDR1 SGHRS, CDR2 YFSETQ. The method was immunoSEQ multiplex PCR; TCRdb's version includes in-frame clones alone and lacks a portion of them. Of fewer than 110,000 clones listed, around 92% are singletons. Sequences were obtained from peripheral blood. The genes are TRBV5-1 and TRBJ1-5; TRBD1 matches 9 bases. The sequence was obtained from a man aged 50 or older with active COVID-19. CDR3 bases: TGCGCCAGCAGCAGGACAGGGGAGAATGGTCAGCCCCAGCATTTT. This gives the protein CASSRTGENGQPQHF. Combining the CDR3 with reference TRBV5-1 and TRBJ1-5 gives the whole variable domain KAGVTQTPRYLIKTRGQQVTLSCSPISGHRSVSWYQQTPGQGLQFLFEYFSETQRNKGNFPGRFSGRQFSNSRSEMNVSTLELGDSALYLCASSRTGENGQPQHFGDGTRLSIL.